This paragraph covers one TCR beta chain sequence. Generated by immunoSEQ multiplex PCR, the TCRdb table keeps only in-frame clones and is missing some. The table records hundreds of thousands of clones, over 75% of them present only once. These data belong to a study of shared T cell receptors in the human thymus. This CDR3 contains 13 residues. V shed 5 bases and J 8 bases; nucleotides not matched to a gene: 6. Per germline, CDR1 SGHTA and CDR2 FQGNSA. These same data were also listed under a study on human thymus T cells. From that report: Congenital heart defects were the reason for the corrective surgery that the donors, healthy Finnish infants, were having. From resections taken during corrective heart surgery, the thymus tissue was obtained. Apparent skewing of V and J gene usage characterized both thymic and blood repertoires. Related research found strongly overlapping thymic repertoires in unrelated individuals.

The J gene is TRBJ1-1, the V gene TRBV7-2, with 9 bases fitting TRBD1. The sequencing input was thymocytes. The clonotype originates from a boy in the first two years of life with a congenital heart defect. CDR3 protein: CASSTDRGGEAFF. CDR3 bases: TGTGCCAGCAGCACGGACAGGGGAGGCGAAGCTTTCTTT.